The 15 T cell receptor beta chains below all came from one sample that was sequenced in a study of beta chain features in type 1 diabetes. As every portion of the isolated RNA was reverse transcribed, the sequencing read expressed TCRB transcripts. Using immunoSEQ multiplex PCR, the repertoire was profiled, and TCRdb retains in-frame clones only, with some absent. Here the sample spans approximately 250,000 clones, 9% to 10% being singletons. Sequencing was done on a sample of naive CD4+ T cells from blood. All receptors come from a woman aged 18-29 years in good health.

This clone was seen more than once but under ten times. J is TRBJ2-4 and V is TRBV2, with 10 bases lining up with TRBD1. There are 17 residues in the CDR3. V shed 1 base, J shed 1 base, and the junction held 4 bases outside the gene matches. Germline CDR1 is SNHLY and CDR2 is FYNNEI. This chain's CDR3 is CASSEGQGAGAKNIQYF. In DNA, the CDR3 is TGTGCCAGCAGTGAAGGACAGGGGGCCGGGGCCAAAAACATTCAGTACTTC.

This sequence joins TRBV7-8 and TRBJ2-6, with 10 bases matching TRBD1. Germline V gives CDR1 SGHVS, CDR2 FQNEAQ. The ends lost 5 bases at V and 4 bases at J; junction bases unmatched: 5. The length of the CDR3 is 16 residues. CDR3 coding DNA: TGTGCCAGCAGCCGAGACAGGGGGCGAGGGGCCAACGTCCTGACTTTC. Amino acids: CASSRDRGRGANVLTF.

This clone was counted only a few times. This sequence joins TRBV5-6 and TRBJ1-1, with D possibly matching TRBD1 (6 bases). The CDR3 consists of 14 residues. V dropped 4 bases and J dropped 3 bases, with 13 bases sitting between them. Germline CDR1 reads SGHDT; CDR2 reads YYEEEE. The chain's CDR3 is CASSRRGGDTEAFF. The DNA for the CDR3 is TGTGCCAGCAGCCGCCGAGGGGGGGACACTGAAGCTTTCTTT.

The chain's CDR3 is CASSTRRVPVGELFF. The CDR3 coding sequence is TGTGCCTCCTCGACCCGGAGGGTCCCAGTTGGGGAGCTGTTTTTT. The chain combines TRBV5-6 with TRBJ2-2; maybe TRBD2 (6 bases). This CDR3 has 15 residues. The germline V gene has CDR1 SGHDT and CDR2 YYEEEE. V lost 10 bases, J lost 8 bases, and 24 bases lay in between.

The sample holds a few counts of this clone. V and J are TRBV7-6 and TRBJ1-3; D is ambiguous. Trimming pared 5 bases from V and 0 bases from J, leaving 11 bases between. Germline CDR1 reads SGHVS; CDR2 reads FNYEAQ. CDR3 length: 15 amino acids. CDR3: CASSPIANSGNTIYF. The CDR3 coding sequence is TGTGCCAGCAGCCCCATAGCCAACTCTGGAAACACCATATATTTT. Drawing the rest from reference TRBV7-6 and TRBJ1-3, the complete variable domain is GAGVSQSPRYKVTKRGQDVALRCDPISGHVSLYWYRQALGQGPEFLTYFNYEAQQDKSGLPNDRFSAERPEGSISTLTIQRTEQRDSAMYRCASSPIANSGNTIYFGEGSWLTVV.

The V and J genes are TRBV7-9 and TRBJ2-5, with 8 bases lining up with TRBD2. Germline CDR1 SEHNR, CDR2 FQNEAQ (reference sequence). The CDR3 totals 17 residues. V lost 1 base, J lost 5 bases, and 12 bases stayed unmatched. The CDR3 DNA sequence: TGTGCCAGCAGCTTAGAGTTGCTAGCGGGTGCGGGGGAGACCCAGTACTTC. Protein: CASSLELLAGAGETQYF.

This clone appeared a few times. The chain recombines TRBV5-1 with TRBJ2-1; weak D call: TRBD1 (6 bases). The CDR3 contains 16 residues. V was cut by 0 bases and J by 2 bases, with 12 bases left in between. Germline CDR1 is SGHRS and CDR2 is YFSETQ. CDR3 DNA sequence: TGCGCCAGCAGCTTGGCCGGGGACAAGACCTACAATGAGCAGTTCTTC. This sequence encodes CASSLAGDKTYNEQFF.

This rearrangement joins TRBV9 to TRBJ2-7; 12 nucleotides agree with TRBD2. CDR3 length equals 18 residues. Germline V gene data show CDR1 as SGDLS and CDR2 as YYNGEE. Germline trimming cut 4 bases from V and 0 bases from J; bases unmatched to any gene: 11. The CDR3 reads CASSLILAGGPRSYEQYF. CDR3 nucleotide sequence: TGTGCCAGCAGCCTTATACTAGCGGGAGGACCACGCTCCTACGAGCAGTACTTC.

J is TRBJ2-5 and V is TRBV11-2, with D tentatively TRBD1 (6 bases). Germline-derived CDR1 and CDR2 are SGHAT and FQNNGV. With 5 bases removed from V and 1 base from J, the gap between germline ends came to 23 bases. This CDR3 is 18 amino acids long. In DNA, the CDR3 is TGTGCCAGCAGCCCCGCATCACCGACGACAGGTATCCAAGAGACCCAGTACTTC. It yields the protein CASSPASPTTGIQETQYF.

The chain uses TRBV18 and TRBJ1-1; TRBD1 might be the D (5 bases). Deletions cut 0 bases from V and 4 bases from J, with 15 bases between. The CDR3 sequence is 16 residues long. The V gene's germline CDR1 is KGHSH and CDR2 LQKENI. CDR3 bases: TGTGCCAGCTCACCACCGGGCTTGCAGGGAAGCACTGAAGCTTTCTTT. This encodes CASSPPGLQGSTEAFF.

This rearrangement joins TRBV18 to TRBJ1-6; 9 positions match TRBD1. V lost 6 bases and J lost 5; bases outside the gene matches: 8. Germline V gene sequence: CDR1 KGHSH, CDR2 LQKENI. CDR3 length: 16 amino acids. The CDR3 protein is CASSTRDRVNNSPLHF. In DNA, the CDR3 is TGTGCCAGCTCCACCCGGGACAGGGTCAATAATTCACCCCTCCACTTT. The whole variable domain, filled in from reference TRBV18 and TRBJ1-6, reads NAGVMQNPRHLVRRRGQEARLRCSPMKGHSHVYWYRQLPEEGLKFMVYLQKENIIDESGMPKERFSAEFPKEGPSILRIQQVVRGDSAAYFCASSTRDRVNNSPLHFGNGTRLTVT.

This clone appeared a few times. The chain combines TRBV5-6 with TRBJ1-5; 8 bases fit TRBD1. V lost 2 bases and J lost 4; bases outside the gene matches: 5. The germline V gene has CDR1 SGHDT and CDR2 YYEEEE. This CDR3 has 15 residues. In DNA, the CDR3 is TGTGCCAGCAGCTTAGGGACAGGAGCTAATCAGCCCCAGCATTTT. Its protein product is CASSLGTGANQPQHF.

The sample holds a few counts of this clone. The CDR3 nucleotides read TGCGCCAGCAGCACCGGACACCGGGCAACTCCTACCGGGGAGCTGTTTTTT. Amino acid sequence: CASSTGHRATPTGELFF. This sequence joins TRBV5-1 and TRBJ2-2, with D perhaps TRBD1 (5 bases). This CDR3 comprises 17 residues. CDR1 is SGHRS, CDR2 YFSETQ, per germline. The ends were cut back, 4 bases at V and 5 bases at J, with 21 bases in the middle. Filled out from reference TRBV5-1 and TRBJ2-2, the complete variable domain reads KAGVTQTPRYLIKTRGQQVTLSCSPISGHRSVSWYQQTPGQGLQFLFEYFSETQRNKGNFPGRFSGRQFSNSRSEMNVSTLELGDSALYLCASSTGHRATPTGELFFGEGSRLTVL.

Turning to this clone: Other nucleotide sequences from this sample produce the same CDR3. V and J are TRBV18 and TRBJ2-5; D is uncertain. This CDR3 contains 12 residues. Germline V gene lookup returns CDR1 KGHSH and CDR2 LQKENI. Trimming shortened V by 6 bases and J by 5 bases, and 10 bases separated the two germline ends. CDR3 nucleotide sequence: TGTGCCAGCTCCCCGAGAGGCGAGACCCAGTACTTC. Its translation is CASSPRGETQYF. Supplemented by reference TRBV18 and TRBJ2-5, the full variable domain reads NAGVMQNPRHLVRRRGQEARLRCSPMKGHSHVYWYRQLPEEGLKFMVYLQKENIIDESGMPKERFSAEFPKEGPSILRIQQVVRGDSAAYFCASSPRGETQYFGPGTRLLVL.

This chain links TRBV18 with TRBJ1-1, with 7 bases aligning to TRBD1. This CDR3 contains 15 residues. V dropped 3 bases and J dropped 2; count of bases not matched to a gene: 6. Per the germline V gene, CDR1 is KGHSH and CDR2 is LQKENI. CDR3 region: CASSPTGDFNTEAFF. The CDR3 DNA reads TGTGCCAGCTCACCCACAGGGGACTTCAACACTGAAGCTTTCTTT.